The present TCR beta chain was sequenced within a study of cytomegalovirus exposure and HLA in healthy donors. The V segment lost 4 bases and the J segment 6 bases; nucleotides outside the gene matches: 8. The CDR3 covers 14 residues. Germline V CDR1 and CDR2: SGDLS, YYNGEE. The PCR used 60 Vbeta and 13 Jbeta primers. The protocol was immunoSEQ multiplex PCR, while the TCRdb copy is restricted to in-frame clones and leaves out a portion. The table has some 160,000 clones, just under 80% seen once. The donors were healthy bone marrow donors. Donors had nominal health at sampling but likely had unrecorded immune exposures.

This TCR was recovered from a woman between 35 and 50 years old in good health and CMV-seropositive. The sample was PBMCs. The J gene is TRBJ2-3, the V gene TRBV9; 7 positions match TRBD2. The CDR3 is CASSPGGTSDTQYF. In nucleotides, the CDR3 is TGTGCCAGCAGCCCGGGGGGTACTTCCGATACGCAGTATTTT.